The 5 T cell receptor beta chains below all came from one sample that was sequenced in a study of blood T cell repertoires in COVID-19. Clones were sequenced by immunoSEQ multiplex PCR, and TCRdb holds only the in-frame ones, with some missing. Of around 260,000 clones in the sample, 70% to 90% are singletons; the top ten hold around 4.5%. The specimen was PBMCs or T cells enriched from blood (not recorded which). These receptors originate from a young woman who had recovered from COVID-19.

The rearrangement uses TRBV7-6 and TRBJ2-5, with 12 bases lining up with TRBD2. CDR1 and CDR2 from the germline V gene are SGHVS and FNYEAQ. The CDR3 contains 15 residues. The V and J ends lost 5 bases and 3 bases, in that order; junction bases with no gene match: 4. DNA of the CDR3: TGTGCCAGCAGCAAGTGGACTAGCGGGGAAGAGACCCAGTACTTC. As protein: CASSKWTSGEETQYF.

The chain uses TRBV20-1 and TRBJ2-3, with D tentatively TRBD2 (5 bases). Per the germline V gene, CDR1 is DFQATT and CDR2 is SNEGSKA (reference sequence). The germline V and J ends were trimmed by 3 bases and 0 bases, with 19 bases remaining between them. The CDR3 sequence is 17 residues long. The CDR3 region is CSASLVRTESSTDTQYF. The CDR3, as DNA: TGCAGTGCTAGTCTGGTGCGGACTGAGTCTAGCACAGATACGCAGTATTTT.

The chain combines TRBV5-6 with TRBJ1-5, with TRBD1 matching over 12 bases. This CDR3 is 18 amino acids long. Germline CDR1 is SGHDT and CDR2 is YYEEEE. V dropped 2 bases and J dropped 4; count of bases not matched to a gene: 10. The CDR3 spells CASSLSWGTGGYNQPQHF. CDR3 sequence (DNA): TGTGCCAGCAGCTTATCCTGGGGGACAGGGGGCTATAATCAGCCCCAGCATTTT.

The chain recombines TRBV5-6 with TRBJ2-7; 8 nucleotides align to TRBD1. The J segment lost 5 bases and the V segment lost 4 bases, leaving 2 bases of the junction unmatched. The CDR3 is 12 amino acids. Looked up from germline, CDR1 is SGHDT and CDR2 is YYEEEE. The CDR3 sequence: CASSPTGDEQYF. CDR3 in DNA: TGTGCCAGCAGCCCGACAGGGGACGAGCAGTACTTC.

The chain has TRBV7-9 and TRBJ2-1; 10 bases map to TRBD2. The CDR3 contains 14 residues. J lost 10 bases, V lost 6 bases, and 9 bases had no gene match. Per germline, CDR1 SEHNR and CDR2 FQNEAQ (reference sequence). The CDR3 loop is CASRPGLASEEQFF. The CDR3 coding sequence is TGTGCCAGCAGACCGGGACTAGCGTCGGAGGAGCAGTTCTTC.